The 30 T cell receptor beta chains presented below share a single source sample, sequenced in a study of response to subunit inactivated influenza vaccine. Via MiXCR, TCRdb re-called the RT-PCR reads, giving one row per CDR3 protein. There are roughly 780,000 distinct CDR3 sequences in the sample; 15% to 20% occur only once, and approximately 11% lies in the top ten. The source material was PBMCs from blood, sampled roughly 5 days after vaccination. These receptors all stem from a middle-aged man who received an inactivated influenza vaccine.

There are a few counts of this clonotype. V usage is TRBV6-1 and J usage is TRBJ2-5; 8 bases are a match to TRBD2. J lost 4 bases, V lost 6 bases, and 7 bases had no gene match. The CDR3 loop spans 14 amino acids. Germline CDR1 MNHNS, CDR2 SASEGT. The CDR3 sequence is CASRSPGLGETQYF. The CDR3 coding sequence is TGTGCCAGCAGATCACCGGGACTAGGAGAGACCCAGTACTTC.

The genes are TRBV7-6 and TRBJ2-7; the D gene is possibly TRBD2 (5 bases). This CDR3 comprises 14 residues. V was cut by 5 bases and J by 3 bases, with 14 bases left in between. Per germline, CDR1 SGHVS and CDR2 FNYEAQ. The CDR3 protein is CASSPTGYHYEQYF. CDR3 DNA sequence: TGTGCCAGCAGCCCTACGGGGTACCACTACGAGCAGTACTTC.

The table lists this clonotype with many counts. This rearrangement joins TRBV20-1 to TRBJ1-1; D unclear. Germline-derived CDR1 and CDR2 are DFQATT and SNEGSKA (reference sequence). CDR3 size: 15 residues. Trimming stripped 0 bases from V and 3 bases from J, with 14 bases between. The CDR3 reads CSARDHGVRDTEAFF. The DNA for the CDR3 is TGCAGTGCTAGAGATCATGGGGTTAGGGACACTGAAGCTTTCTTT.

The sample holds many counts of this clonotype. The V and J genes are TRBV18 and TRBJ2-2; TRBD1 might be the D (5 bases). Germline V gene data show CDR1 as KGHSH and CDR2 as LQKENI. The CDR3 consists of 15 residues. V dropped 6 bases and J dropped 1 base, with 12 bases sitting between them. CDR3 nucleotide sequence: TGTGCCAGCTCGCAAAATCAGGGGAACACCGGGGAGCTGTTTTTT. Residues: CASSQNQGNTGELFF.

This chain links TRBV20-1 with TRBJ1-1, with D possibly being TRBD1 (5 bases). V lost 6 bases, J lost 3 bases, and 14 bases lay in between. The length of the CDR3 is 13 residues. The germline V gene has CDR1 DFQATT and CDR2 SNEGSKA (reference sequence). CDR3 protein: CSAPRQLYTEAFF. CDR3 DNA sequence: TGCAGTGCACCACGACAGTTATACACTGAAGCTTTCTTT.

The V call is TRBV20-1, the J call TRBJ2-3; 7 nucleotides line up with TRBD2. After removal of 6 bases from V and 3 bases from J, the junction contained 9 bases not matched to a gene. The CDR3 length is 14 residues. In germline, CDR1 is DFQATT, CDR2 SNEGSKA (reference sequence). CDR3 loop: CSAPRSGTTDTQYF. In nucleotides, the CDR3 is TGCAGTGCCCCACGAAGCGGGACGACAGATACGCAGTATTTT.

Details on this clonotype: A much larger clone lies one base from this, so it may be a read error. Here the CDR3 omits its conserved ending phenylalanine or tryptophan, so a read error is the likely source. For the CDR3, the DNA is TGTGCCAGCAAGGTCGGCGGGGAGCTGTTTTCT. Translation gives CASKVGGELFS. The rearrangement uses TRBV12-3 or TRBV12-4 and TRBJ2-2; no reliable D call. The CDR3 runs 11 residues. Trimming shortened V by 7 bases and J by 7 bases, and 7 bases separated the two germline ends.

This clonotype was picked up a small number of times. The limits of the CDR3 on the DNA are not certain, so only TCRdb's listed CDR3 is given. The genes are TRBV6-5 and TRBJ2-7; the D segment call TRBD2 is taken from the table without a DNA check. Counting both end residues, the CDR3 totals 14 amino acids. CDR1 and CDR2 (germline): MNHEY, SVGAGI. CDR3 loop: CASSYFGPTYEQYF.

This clonotype was seen repeatedly, ten times or more. The gene calls are TRBV12-3 or TRBV12-4 and TRBJ1-2; D call uncertain. V gave up 2 bases and J gave up 2 bases, with 9 bases separating them. The CDR3 sequence is 14 residues long. As DNA, the CDR3 is TGTGCCAGCAGTTTACCGGGAATCAACTATGGCTACACCTTC. Translation gives CASSLPGINYGYTF.

This clonotype showed up just a few times. V gene TRBV18 combines with J gene TRBJ2-7; D is undetermined. The CDR3 has 13 amino acids. V lost 1 base and J lost 3, with 7 bases in between. Germline CDR1 reads KGHSH; CDR2 reads LQKENI. The CDR3 here is CASSPLANYEQYF. CDR3 nucleotide sequence: TGTGCCAGCTCACCACTAGCTAACTACGAGCAGTACTTC.

This rearrangement joins TRBV20-1 to TRBJ2-7; D might be TRBD2 (6 bases). The CDR3 length is 14 residues. V lost 6 bases and J 1 base, leaving 16 bases between the germline ends. The germline V gene has CDR1 DFQATT and CDR2 SNEGSKA (reference sequence). In DNA, the CDR3 is TGCAGTGCCAAACAAGTCGGGGGTTCCTACGAGCAGTACTTC. This codes for CSAKQVGGSYEQYF.

This clonotype was counted a few times. The chain is built from TRBV7-9 and TRBJ2-3, with a tentative D call TRBD1 (6 bases). Germline V gene data show CDR1 as SEHNR and CDR2 as FQNEAQ (reference sequence). There are 12 residues in the CDR3. The germline V and J ends were trimmed by 8 bases and 6 bases, with 12 bases remaining between them. The CDR3 nucleotides read TGTGCCAGCGCATTAGGGGGTGATACGCAGTATTTT. It encodes CASALGGDTQYF.

The J gene is TRBJ1-1, the V gene TRBV12-3 or TRBV12-4, with D hard to call. The CDR3 sequence is 13 residues long. Trimming removed 4 bases from V and 7 bases from J, with 13 bases in between. CDR3 loop: CASSSEGPYEAFF. The CDR3 region has the DNA TGTGCCAGCAGTTCAGAAGGGCCGTATGAAGCTTTCTTT.

This clonotype was counted ten times or more. The rearrangement uses TRBV29-1 and TRBJ2-1, with no clear D. V was cut by 7 bases and J by 1 base, with 11 bases left in between. This CDR3 has 13 residues. Germline V CDR1 and CDR2: SQVTM, ANQGSEA. CDR3 nucleotides: TGCAGCGCTGGTTCAAAATCCTACAATGAGCAGTTCTTC. It specifies CSAGSKSYNEQFF.

The V call is TRBV28, the J call TRBJ2-7, with D unclear. Trimming took 9 bases from V and 2 from J, leaving 17 bases between them. The CDR3 extends over 14 amino acids. The germline CDR1 and CDR2 sequences are MDHEN and SYDVKM. The CDR3 DNA reads TGTGCCAGTCTAGGTGTCACCCCTACCTACGAGCAGTACTTC. This encodes CASLGVTPTYEQYF.

The CDR3 region is CASSYRLTSGSGQSSYEQYF. CDR3 in DNA: TGTGCCAGCAGTTACCGTCTGACTAGCGGGAGTGGTCAGAGCTCCTACGAGCAGTACTTC. This chain links TRBV6-2 or TRBV6-3 with TRBJ2-7; 12 bases map to TRBD2. V shed 2 bases, J shed 0 bases, and the junction held 14 bases outside the gene matches. The V gene's germline CDR1 is MNHEY and CDR2 SVGEGT. The CDR3 has 20 amino acids.

This clonotype was counted between two and nine times. This rearrangement joins TRBV20-1 to TRBJ1-1; 8 nucleotides line up with TRBD1. Trimming took 3 bases from V and 4 from J; bases not matched to a gene: 7. Germline assignment: CDR1 DFQATT and CDR2 SNEGSKA (reference sequence). The CDR3 is made up of 14 amino acids. This CDR3 is CSASPRGLGTEAFF. The CDR3, as DNA: TGCAGTGCTAGTCCCAGGGGGCTGGGCACTGAAGCTTTCTTT.

This clonotype occurred a few times. The rearrangement joins TRBV9 to TRBJ2-7; the D call may be TRBD1 or TRBD2 (5 bases each). The length of the CDR3 is 13 residues. V lost 0 bases and J lost 7, with 11 bases in between. Germline V lookup: CDR1 SGDLS, CDR2 YYNGEE. The CDR3 spells CASSVDIGEEQYF. For the CDR3, the DNA is TGTGCCAGCAGCGTAGACATAGGGGAGGAGCAGTACTTC.

In its sample, this clonotype was seen a few times. The chain carries TRBV6-4 and TRBJ2-1; TRBD1 is a possible D gene (6 bases). Trimming left V 1 base short and J 8 bases short, with 9 bases between. CDR3 length: 13 residues. The germline V gene encodes CDR1 MRHNA and CDR2 SNTAGT. CDR3 protein: CASSDLGQDEQFF. In DNA form, the CDR3 reads TGTGCCAGCAGTGACTTGGGACAAGATGAGCAGTTCTTC.

This chain joins TRBV5-1 and TRBJ2-7; TRBD1 might be the D (5 bases). This CDR3 is 14 amino acids long. The germline V gene encodes CDR1 SGHRS and CDR2 YFSETQ. Trimming took off 2 bases at V and 3 bases at J, with 12 bases between the two ends. CDR3 bases: TGCGCCAGCAGCTTAACCTTTGACAGCTACGAGCAGTACTTC. Translating it yields CASSLTFDSYEQYF. Drawing the rest from reference TRBV5-1 and TRBJ2-7, the complete variable domain is KAGVTQTPRYLIKTRGQQVTLSCSPISGHRSVSWYQQTPGQGLQFLFEYFSETQRNKGNFPGRFSGRQFSNSRSEMNVSTLELGDSALYLCASSLTFDSYEQYFGPGTRLTVT.

The rearrangement links TRBV10-3 to TRBJ2-3; the match to TRBD2 covers 12 bases. Germline V lookup: CDR1 ENHRY, CDR2 SYGVKD. CDR3 length equals 18 residues. Trimming cost V 0 bases and J 0 bases; bases outside gene matches: 4. This CDR3 reads CAISESPGLAGSTDTQYF. As DNA, the CDR3 is TGTGCCATCAGTGAGTCTCCCGGACTAGCGGGGAGCACAGATACGCAGTATTTT.

Ten or more counts support this clonotype. The chain employs TRBV5-1 and TRBJ2-3, with D maybe TRBD1 (5 bases). Trimming removed 2 bases from V and 6 bases from J, with 19 bases in between. The CDR3 loop spans 16 amino acids. Germline V gene data show CDR1 as SGHRS and CDR2 as YFSETQ. Here the CDR3 DNA reads TGCGCCAGCAGCTTAGTTAGGGGCGTGTCAGCGGATACGCAGTATTTT. Its protein is CASSLVRGVSADTQYF.

This clonotype showed up just a few times. The chain uses TRBV3-1 and TRBJ2-6; 7 bases are shared with TRBD1. After removal of 5 bases from V and 0 bases from J, the junction contained 13 bases not matched to a gene. Germline V CDR1 and CDR2: LGHDT, YNNKEL (reference sequence). This CDR3 is built from 19 residues. The CDR3 DNA follows: TGTGCCAGCAGCTCACCTGGGTGGGACAGCCACTCTGGGGCCAACGTCCTGACTTTC. It yields the protein CASSSPGWDSHSGANVLTF.

This chain joins TRBV12-3 or TRBV12-4 and TRBJ2-1; D might be TRBD1 or TRBD2, each matching 6 bases. V was clipped by 10 bases and J by 6 bases, with 19 bases between them. The CDR3 extends over 14 amino acids. The CDR3 sequence is CATAPARGRNEQFF. The CDR3 coding sequence is TGTGCCACCGCACCGGCCCGGGGGCGCAATGAGCAGTTCTTC.

Here the CDR3 DNA reads TGCAGTGCTCCAGGACTAGCGGGAGTTACGCAGTATTTT. Encoded protein: CSAPGLAGVTQYF. The chain couples TRBV20-1 to TRBJ2-3; 13 nucleotides match TRBD2. This CDR3 contains 13 residues. J gave up 8 bases and V 5 bases, and 4 bases lay outside the gene matches. The germline V gene has CDR1 DFQATT and CDR2 SNEGSKA (reference sequence).

This clonotype came up a few times. J is TRBJ2-7 and V is TRBV6-2 or TRBV6-3; D gene uncertain. There are 12 residues in the CDR3. Trimming pared 6 bases from V and 4 bases from J, leaving 10 bases between. Looked up from germline, CDR1 is MNHEY and CDR2 is SVGEGT. The CDR3, as DNA: TGTGCCAGCAGGACAACGGTATACGAGCAGTACTTC. It specifies CASRTTVYEQYF.

This clonotype showed up just a few times. The chain uses TRBV4-1 and TRBJ2-1; 9 nucleotides match TRBD1. Per germline, CDR1 MGHRA and CDR2 YSYEKL. Trimming took 0 bases from V and 5 from J; bases not matched to a gene: 26. The CDR3 runs to 23 residues. As DNA, the CDR3 is TGCGCCAGCAGCCAAGATAAAGGTCCCCGGACAGGGGAGGGGGTTCTGTTCGACAATGAGCAGTTCTTC. Its translation is CASSQDKGPRTGEGVLFDNEQFF.

This clonotype was seen a handful of times. CDR3 in DNA: TGCGCCAGCAGCTTGGCTCAGGAATCCTACGAGCAGTACTTC. Amino acids: CASSLAQESYEQYF. The chain carries TRBV5-1 and TRBJ2-7; D is uncertain. Germline V gene lookup returns CDR1 SGHRS and CDR2 YFSETQ. Trimming removed 0 bases from V and 1 base from J, with 8 bases in between. This CDR3 contains 14 residues.

The chain links TRBV10-3 to TRBJ2-6; 7 positions agree with TRBD1. The CDR3 covers 16 residues. V was clipped by 1 base and J by 2 bases; unmatched bases: 2. Germline V gene lookup returns CDR1 ENHRY and CDR2 SYGVKD. CDR3: CAISEFQGAGANVLTF. In nucleotides, the CDR3 is TGTGCCATCAGTGAGTTCCAGGGGGCTGGGGCCAACGTCCTGACTTTC.

The genes are TRBV6-2 or TRBV6-3 and TRBJ2-7; D might be TRBD1 (5 bases). Germline loops: CDR1 MNHEY, CDR2 SVGEGT. The length of the CDR3 is 15 residues. V was trimmed by 6 bases and J by 7 bases, leaving 22 bases between them. CDR3 residues: CASSRDSTPLREQYF. The CDR3 DNA reads TGTGCCAGCAGCCGAGACAGCACCCCTCTACGGGAGCAGTACTTC.